This is a list of T cell receptor beta chains from one sample in a study of shared clonotypes between healthy human individuals. The method was immunoSEQ multiplex PCR; TCRdb's version includes in-frame clones alone and lacks a portion of them. The table records 2 million to 2.5 million clones, more than 90% of them present only once. Sample: naive CD4+ T cells sorted from blood. Source of these receptors: a man aged 18 to 29 in good health. Each CDR3 is given with its conserved first and last residue. Fields, in order: J gene, clone size, V gene, D gene, CDR3 DNA, CDR3 protein. D genes are given only for firm matches. Some rows have no size entry. The others give once, few or many, or a class for an expanded clone.

>TRBJ2-5|-|TRBV7-7|TRBD1
TGTGCTAGCAGCTTAGATTGGGGACAGCAAGAGACCCAGTACTTC
CASSLDWGQQETQYF
>TRBJ1-2|-|TRBV27|-
TGTGCCAGCAGTTCCGCGGGTTCTGGCTACACCTTC
CASSSAGSGYTF
>TRBJ1-4|-|TRBV18|-
TGTGCCAGCTCCCGCGGGACGGCAGAACCCCTGTTTTTT
CASSRGTAEPLFF
>TRBJ2-5|-|TRBV10-2|-
TGCGCCAGCAGTCGCCAGGTGGGGGGGGGCTCCCAAGAGACCCAGTACTTC
CASSRQVGGGSQETQYF
>TRBJ1-6|-|TRBV5-4|-
TGTGCCAGCAGCTCCACCGGGACGGGCCTTAATTCACCCCTCCACTTT
CASSSTGTGLNSPLHF
>TRBJ2-3|-|TRBV4-3|TRBD2
TGCGCCAGCAGCCAAGGGCTAGCGGGAGTGATGGTGTTGGCGGATACGCAGTATTTT
CASSQGLAGVMVLADTQYF
>TRBJ2-1|-|TRBV30|TRBD2
TGTGCCTGGAGTGGGGGGAGGGCCTTGATAGATGAGCAGTTCTTC
CAWSGGRALIDEQFF
>TRBJ1-6|-|TRBV30|-
TGTGCCTGGAGTGTATTGAAGGGTAACTCACCCCTCCACTTT
CAWSVLKGNSPLHF
>TRBJ2-1|once|TRBV7-8|TRBD2
TGTGCCAGCAGCTTAGCTGGGAGGGCCTTCAATGAGCAGTTCTTC
CASSLAGRAFNEQFF
>TRBJ2-3|-|TRBV18|-
TGTGCCAGCTCACCGTTGGACAGCACAGATACGCAGTATTTT
CASSPLDSTDTQYF
>TRBJ2-7|once|TRBV2|-
TGTGCCAGCAGTGAGGCTAGTGGGCCCTACGAGCAGTACTTC
CASSEASGPYEQYF
>TRBJ2-7|-|TRBV6-5|-
TGTGCCAGCCACAGAGATTCCTACGAGCAGTACTTC
CASHRDSYEQYF
>TRBJ2-2|-|TRBV2|-
TGTGCCAGCAAAGAGGGACGGAACACCGGGGAGCTGTTTTTT
CASKEGRNTGELFF
>TRBJ2-5|-|TRBV7-2|-
TGTGCCAGCAGGGTCGGGGTAAGGGAACAAGAGACCCAGTACTTC
CASRVGVREQETQYF
>TRBJ2-2|-|TRBV10-2|-
TGCGCCAGCAGCGATTGGGGGTACACCGGGGAGCTGTTTTTT
CASSDWGYTGELFF
>TRBJ2-3|-|TRBV6-4|-
TGTGCCAGCCTCCCGCATACGCAGTATTTT
CASLPHTQYF
>TRBJ1-2|-|TRBV6-6|-
TGTGCCAGCGGCGACCAGGGGAGGGCTCATGGCTACACCTTC
CASGDQGRAHGYTF
>TRBJ1-6|-|TRBV7-2|TRBD1
TGTGCCAGCAGCTTCCGGCGAACAGGGGATAATTCACCCCTCCACTTT
CASSFRRTGDNSPLHF
>TRBJ2-7|-|TRBV5-1|TRBD1
TGCGCCAGCAGCCTCCGGGACAGTTCCTACGAGCAGTACTTC
CASSLRDSSYEQYF
>TRBJ2-7|-|TRBV6-6|-
TGTGCCAGCAGTTATCTCGAGGTAGCCCCACCCAAGCAGTACTTC
CASSYLEVAPPKQYF
>TRBJ1-2|-|TRBV9|TRBD1
TGTGCCAGCAGCGTAGGCCAGGGGGCAGGCTATGGCTACACCTTC
CASSVGQGAGYGYTF
>TRBJ1-3|-|TRBV10-2|-
TGCGCCAGCAGTGTTTGGGCAGGGGGAAACACCATATATTTT
CASSVWAGGNTIYF
>TRBJ1-6|-|TRBV6-5|-
TGTGCCAGCAGTTACGGGGCAGGGCTACATAATTCACCCCTCCACTTT
CASSYGAGLHNSPLHF
>TRBJ1-6|-|TRBV27|-
TGTGCCAGCAGGGCAGGGTTCGGACGCGGTAATTCACCCCTCCACTTT
CASRAGFGRGNSPLHF
>TRBJ1-2|-|TRBV7-8|TRBD1
TGTGCCAGCAGCCGGTTAGGGACAGGGGGGAGTGGCTACACCTTC
CASSRLGTGGSGYTF
>TRBJ1-5|-|TRBV30|-
TGTGCCTGGAGCGGTAAATTAGATCCGCAGGGGAATCAGCCCCAGCATTTT
CAWSGKLDPQGNQPQHF
>TRBJ1-2|-|TRBV7-2|-
TGTGCCAGCAGCCGGCCGGGGGACCTCTATGGCTACACCTTC
CASSRPGDLYGYTF
>TRBJ2-5|-|TRBV5-1|-
TGCGCCAGCAGCTTAAACCCCAAGAGCAGACAAGAGACCCAGTACTTC
CASSLNPKSRQETQYF
>TRBJ2-3|-|TRBV19|TRBD2
TGTGCCAGTAGTGCTAGCGGGAGGTCTACTGGCACAGATACGCAGTATTTT
CASSASGRSTGTDTQYF
>TRBJ2-5|-|TRBV5-4|TRBD1
TGTGCCAGCAGCTCACGACAGGGGGCACGTGAGACCCAGTACTTC
CASSSRQGARETQYF
>TRBJ2-2|-|TRBV9|TRBD2
TGTGCCAGCAGCCCTCACGATGGCGGGGGAACCGGGGAGCTGTTTTTT
CASSPHDGGGTGELFF
>TRBJ2-7|-|TRBV6-5|-
TGTGCCAGCAGCTCCCGGGTGGGCTCCTACGAGCAGTACTTC
CASSSRVGSYEQYF
>TRBJ2-7|-|TRBV5-1|-
TGCGCCAGCAGCTTAGAGGGGGGGCAGTTATACGAGCAGTACTTC
CASSLEGGQLYEQYF
>TRBJ2-5|-|TRBV10-2|TRBD2
TGCGCCAGCAGCCAGCGGGGGAGGATAGAGACCCAGTACTTC
CASSQRGRIETQYF
>TRBJ2-1|-|TRBV27|-
TGTGCCAGCAGCCGGGGGTCCTACAATGAGCAGTTCTTC
CASSRGSYNEQFF
>TRBJ1-4|-|TRBV14|-
TGTGCCAGCAGTCCAGGATATGAAAAACTGTTTTTT
CASSPGYEKLFF
>TRBJ2-5|-|TRBV30|TRBD2
TGTGCCTGGAAGGGACTAGCCGGGGAGACCCAGTACTTC
CAWKGLAGETQYF
>TRBJ1-6|-|TRBV7-9|-
TGTGCCAGCAGCTTAGCGGGGACACGAGGTTCACCCCTCCACTTT
CASSLAGTRGSPLHF
>TRBJ1-4|-|TRBV28|-
TGTGCCAGCAGTCCAAGACCCTTCGCAACTAATGAAAAACTGTTTTTT
CASSPRPFATNEKLFF
>TRBJ2-7|once|TRBV18|TRBD2
TGTGCCAGCTCACCGATTAGCGGGAGCGAGCAGTACTTC
CASSPISGSEQYF
>TRBJ2-2|-|TRBV4-1|TRBD2
TGCGCCAGCAGCCAAGAGTTAGCGGGGGCCAAGGCCGGGGAGCTGTTTTTT
CASSQELAGAKAGELFF
>TRBJ2-5|-|TRBV18|-
TGTGCCAGCTCACCATTGGTAGGCCAAGAGACCCAGTACTTC
CASSPLVGQETQYF
>TRBJ2-5|-|TRBV5-1|-
TGCGCCAGCAGTTCGGGGAGAGGGGTAGAGACCCAGTACTTC
CASSSGRGVETQYF
>TRBJ2-2|-|TRBV10-3|TRBD1
TGTGCCATCAGCCACAGGACAGGAAACACCGGGGAGCTGTTTTTT
CAISHRTGNTGELFF
>TRBJ1-2|-|TRBV7-2|-
TGTGCCAGCACCTTCGACAGGACAGACTATGGCTACACCTTC
CASTFDRTDYGYTF
>TRBJ2-7|-|TRBV5-6|TRBD1
TGTGCCAGCAGCGGAGGACAGGGGGCCAACTCCTACGAGCAGTACTTC
CASSGGQGANSYEQYF
>TRBJ1-3|-|TRBV18|-
TGTGCCAGCTCACCACCAGAGACTGGAAACACCATATATTTT
CASSPPETGNTIYF
>TRBJ2-1|-|TRBV10-2|TRBD1
TGCGCCAGCAGTGAGTTGACAGGGGGGTCCTACAATGAGCAGTTCTTC
CASSELTGGSYNEQFF
>TRBJ1-3|-|TRBV5-8|-
TGTGCCAGCAGCCCAATTATACCGGGACAAGCGAGAAACACCATATATTTT
CASSPIIPGQARNTIYF
>TRBJ2-7|once|TRBV4-1|-
TGCGCCAGCAGCCCTCGGACAGCCTCCTACGAGCAGTACTTC
CASSPRTASYEQYF
>TRBJ2-7|-|TRBV28|-
TGTGCCAGCAGTTTGCTCCCGTACGAGCAGTACTTC
CASSLLPYEQYF
>TRBJ1-6|-|TRBV6-1|-
TGTGCCAGCAGTGAATCGGGGGGCAGGTCCCTCCACTTT
CASSESGGRSLHF
>TRBJ1-5|-|TRBV7-2|TRBD1
TGTGCCAGCAGCTTAACTCGACAGGGCGCTCCCCAGCATTTT
CASSLTRQGAPQHF
>TRBJ2-4|-|TRBV27|TRBD2
TGTGCCAGCAGTCCCCTTCTGTGGGTAGCGGGCGTGGGGGTAGCCAAAAACATTCAGTACTTC
CASSPLLWVAGVGVAKNIQYF
>TRBJ1-4|few|TRBV30|-
TGTGCCTGGAATCGGACCCCCGGGGAAAAACTGTTTTTT
CAWNRTPGEKLFF